This note documents a single TCR beta chain sequence. Its antigen is currently unknown. The data are from a study of T cell responses to AZD1222 COVID-19 vaccine. Study-level points and caveats: The study found vaccine-associated CD4 TCRs spanning spike, dominant at 160-218 and 743-854. Nearly half of spike-specific TCRs reportedly go after variant regions that carry no mutations. Sampled repertoires all dated from after the peak T cell response. Mostly white British, mostly female donors; authors suggested clonal diversity may be underestimated.

The method was immunoSEQ multiplex PCR; TCRdb's version includes in-frame clones alone and lacks a portion of them. The repertoire consists of 120,000 to 150,000 clones, with around nine tenths occurring once and the leading ten covering 9.3%. Germline lookup yields CDR1 MNHEY and CDR2 SVGEGT. Trimming took 4 bases from V and 4 from J; bases not matched to a gene: 18. The CDR3 length is 18 residues. V and J are TRBV6-2 or TRBV6-3 and TRBJ1-2; TRBD1 matches 7 bases. The input for sequencing was peripheral blood, taken 28 days after the second AZD1222 dose. This TCR was recovered from an adult who received the AZD1222 COVID-19 vaccine. CDR3 nucleotides: TGTGCCAGCAGTTCGTCCACAGGGGTTCAAACCTGGGGCTATGGCTACACCTTC. Translation: CASSSSTGVQTWGYGYTF.